The entry below gives a single T cell receptor beta chain sequence along with its context. This sample is part of a study of blood T cell repertoires in COVID-19. Study details: The cDNA or gDNA used as material had been derived from T cells, B-cell-depleted T cells, or PBMCs.

The CDR3 loop spans 13 amino acids. The germline V gene encodes CDR1 SGHTA and CDR2 FQGTGA. The V end lost 8 bases, the J end lost 2 bases, and 11 bases lay between the germline ends. Only in-frame clones appear in the TCRdb table, and some are missing; sequencing was by immunoSEQ multiplex PCR. The sample holds some 300,000 clones; approximately 89% are singletons and the top ten take 6.9%. The sample consisted of peripheral blood. V is TRBV7-3 and J is TRBJ2-3; D might be TRBD1 (5 bases). The clonotype originates from a woman aged 30 to 39 who had recovered from COVID-19. CDR3 nucleotide sequence: TGTGCCAGCGCTGGGGCTCCCACAGATACGCAGTATTTT. It yields the protein CASAGAPTDTQYF.